Presented here are 32 T cell receptor beta chains from one specimen sequenced in a study of beta chain features in type 1 diabetes. The entirety of the isolated RNA underwent reverse transcription, so expressed TCRB transcripts were sequenced. Only in-frame clones appear in the TCRdb table, and some are missing; sequencing was by immunoSEQ multiplex PCR. The data hold about 320,000 clones, with around 13% observed a single time. Sequenced: central memory CD4+ T cells from blood. All receptors come from a man aged 30 to 45 in good health.

The chain links TRBV5-1 to TRBJ1-4, with D tentatively TRBD1 (6 bases). Per the germline V gene, CDR1 is SGHRS and CDR2 is YFSETQ. Trimming removed 4 bases at V and 5 bases at J, with 18 bases between. This CDR3 comprises 16 residues. DNA of the CDR3: TGCGCCAGCAGCCCGACACAGGGAGGCGGGAATGAAAAACTGTTTTTT. Translated, it gives CASSPTQGGGNEKLFF. The entire variable domain, with the rest obtained from reference TRBV5-1 and TRBJ1-4, is as follows: KAGVTQTPRYLIKTRGQQVTLSCSPISGHRSVSWYQQTPGQGLQFLFEYFSETQRNKGNFPGRFSGRQFSNSRSEMNVSTLELGDSALYLCASSPTQGGGNEKLFFGSGTQLSVL.

This clone appeared a single time. This sequence joins TRBV12-5 and TRBJ2-3; TRBD1 is a possible D gene (6 bases). The CDR3 runs to 15 residues. Trimming removed 0 bases at V and 5 bases at J, with 12 bases between. From germline, CDR1 is LGHNT and CDR2 FRNRAP. The CDR3 bases are TGTGCTAGTGGTTTGGTACAGGGTAATGAAGATACGCAGTATTTT. This gives the protein CASGLVQGNEDTQYF. Drawing the rest from reference TRBV12-5 and TRBJ2-3, the complete variable domain is DARVTQTPRHKVTEMGQEVTMRCQPILGHNTVFWYRQTMMQGLELLAYFRNRAPLDDSGMPKDRFSAEMPDATLATLKIQPSEPRDSAVYFCASGLVQGNEDTQYFGPGTRLTVL.

This clone occurred a few times. This rearrangement joins TRBV2 to TRBJ1-4; TRBD1 aligns across 8 bases. Germline V CDR1 and CDR2: SNHLY, FYNNEI. Trimming at V came to 6 bases and at J to 8 bases, leaving 5 bases not matched to a gene. This CDR3 region has 13 residues. CDR3 DNA sequence: TGTGCCAGCAGCAGGGGGCTTTGGGAAAAACTGTTTTTT. Its translation: CASSRGLWEKLFF.

This chain uses TRBV7-9 with TRBJ2-5, with 7 bases aligning to TRBD1. Germline loops: CDR1 SEHNR, CDR2 FQNEAQ (reference sequence). V shed 4 bases, J shed 3 bases, and the junction held 8 bases outside the gene matches. CDR3 length: 15 amino acids. This CDR3 reads CASSSRGTAKETQYF. Written as DNA, the CDR3 is TGTGCCAGCAGCTCCCGTGGGACAGCGAAAGAGACCCAGTACTTC.

The chain is built from TRBV7-2 and TRBJ2-2; D is unclear. Trimming pared 1 base from V and 1 base from J, leaving 10 bases between. CDR3 size: 16 residues. The germline gives CDR1 SGHTA, CDR2 FQGNSA. CDR3 protein: CASSLVRTVNTGELFF. DNA for the CDR3: TGTGCCAGCAGCTTAGTTAGGACGGTGAACACCGGGGAGCTGTTTTTT.

This clone was detected only a few times. The chain carries TRBV7-2 and TRBJ1-1; weak D call: TRBD1 (6 bases). Germline loops: CDR1 SGHTA, CDR2 FQGNSA. The V end lost 1 base, the J end lost 1 base, and 13 bases lay between the germline ends. The CDR3 totals 16 residues. The CDR3 nucleotides are TGTGCCAGCAGCTTAGACGGGGGGCTTGAGAACACTGAAGCTTTCTTT. Translated, it gives CASSLDGGLENTEAFF.

There are a few counts of this clone. V is TRBV2 and J is TRBJ1-1; no firm D call. Germline V lookup: CDR1 SNHLY, CDR2 FYNNEI. This CDR3 comprises 14 residues. Trimming pared 6 bases from V and 1 base from J, leaving 12 bases between. The CDR3 DNA sequence: TGTGCCAGCAGAAGGATTCCGGGGAACACTGAAGCTTTCTTT. This translates into CASRRIPGNTEAFF.

Only a few counts were recorded for this clone. The rearrangement links TRBV11-3 to TRBJ1-1; possibly TRBD1 for D (5 bases). The CDR3 is 15 amino acids. The germline V gene has CDR1 SGHNT and CDR2 YENEEA. Trimming shortened V by 6 bases and J by 0 bases, and 14 bases separated the two germline ends. CDR3 in DNA: TGTGCCAGCAGTCCACGCCCAGGGATGAACACTGAAGCTTTCTTT. Its translation is CASSPRPGMNTEAFF.

In this sample, this clone turned up a few times. J is TRBJ2-7 and V is TRBV7-8, with a tentative D call TRBD2 (5 bases). Germline values: CDR1 SGHVS, CDR2 FQNEAQ. Trimming stripped 4 bases from V and 4 bases from J, with 17 bases between. This CDR3 is built from 15 residues. CDR3 nucleotide sequence: TGTGCCAGCAGCTCTCCCCCTCCCCGGGGATACGAGCAGTACTTC. It is translated as CASSSPPPRGYEQYF.

The table lists this clone with many counts. The genes are TRBV5-1 and TRBJ1-5; D unclear. The CDR3 has 13 residues. Germline values: CDR1 SGHRS, CDR2 YFSETQ. The V and J ends lost 0 bases and 7 bases respectively, with 8 bases between them. CDR3 sequence: CASSLGPGQPQHF. CDR3 in DNA: TGCGCCAGCAGCTTGGGGCCCGGGCAGCCCCAGCATTTT. The entire variable domain, with the rest obtained from reference TRBV5-1 and TRBJ1-5, is as follows: KAGVTQTPRYLIKTRGQQVTLSCSPISGHRSVSWYQQTPGQGLQFLFEYFSETQRNKGNFPGRFSGRQFSNSRSEMNVSTLELGDSALYLCASSLGPGQPQHFGDGTRLSIL.

The chain uses TRBV5-4 and TRBJ1-1, with D uncertain. The germline CDR1 and CDR2 sequences are SGHNT and YYREEE (reference sequence). Trimming took off 0 bases at V and 0 bases at J, with 6 bases between the two ends. This CDR3 has 14 amino acids. CDR3 DNA: TGTGCCAGCAGCTTGGACAGTCTGAACACTGAAGCTTTCTTT. This sequence encodes CASSLDSLNTEAFF.

In this sample, this clone turned up a few times. Additional DNA sequences in this sample encode the identical CDR3. The J gene is TRBJ2-3, the V gene TRBV2, with 12 bases identical to TRBD2. In germline, CDR1 is SNHLY, CDR2 FYNNEI. The ends lost 7 bases at V and 3 bases at J; junction bases unmatched: 5. CDR3 length equals 15 residues. CDR3 residues: CASTPGTSGTDTQYF. The CDR3, as DNA: TGTGCCAGCACCCCCGGGACTAGCGGGACAGATACGCAGTATTTT. The full variable domain, with the rest looked up from reference TRBV2 and TRBJ2-3, is EPEVTQTPSHQVTQMGQEVILRCVPISNHLYFYWYRQILGQKVEFLVSFYNNEISEKSEIFDDQFSVERPDGSNFTLKIRSTKLEDSAMYFCASTPGTSGTDTQYFGPGTRLTVL.

The V and J genes are TRBV6-1 and TRBJ1-2; 7 bases agree with TRBD1. V lost 4 bases, J lost 4 bases, and 12 bases stayed unmatched. CDR3 size: 16 residues. Per the germline V gene, CDR1 is MNHNS and CDR2 is SASEGT. The CDR3 is CASSAPPGQRGYGYTF. The DNA of the CDR3 is TGTGCCAGCAGTGCACCCCCGGGACAGCGGGGCTATGGCTACACCTTC.

This clone was observed a few times. The chain uses TRBV7-9 and TRBJ1-2; possibly TRBD1 for D (5 bases). The germline V gene has CDR1 SEHNR and CDR2 FQNEAQ (reference sequence). Trimming took off 1 base at V and 6 bases at J, with 12 bases between the two ends. This CDR3 contains 14 residues. Here the CDR3 DNA reads TGTGCCAGCAGCTTAGTTCAGGGTAAAAATGGCTACACCTTC. Protein sequence: CASSLVQGKNGYTF.

This clone showed up just a few times. The chain recombines TRBV19 with TRBJ2-1, with 14 bases matching TRBD2. The CDR3 contains 16 residues. The J segment lost 5 bases and the V segment lost 5 bases, leaving 5 bases of the junction unmatched. Germline CDR1 LNHDA, CDR2 SQIVND (reference sequence). CDR3 sequence (DNA): TGTGCCAGTAGTGGGACTAGCGGGGGTCTAAACAATGAGCAGTTCTTC. Encoded protein: CASSGTSGGLNNEQFF. Using reference TRBV19 and TRBJ2-1 for the parts outside the CDR3, the full variable domain is DGGITQSPKYLFRKEGQNVTLSCEQNLNHDAMYWYRQDPGQGLRLIYYSQIVNDFQKGDIAEGYSVSREKKESFPLTVTSAQKNPTAFYLCASSGTSGGLNNEQFFGPGTRLTVL.

Only a few counts were recorded for this clone. The rearrangement joins TRBV6-6 to TRBJ2-1; D ambiguous. Deletions cut 5 bases from V and 9 bases from J, with 2 bases between. The germline V gene has CDR1 MNHNY and CDR2 SVGAGI (reference sequence). CDR3 length equals 9 residues. Here the CDR3 DNA reads TGTGCCAGCAGTGTTGAGCAGTTCTTC. This codes for CASSVEQFF.

Details on this clone: Additional DNA sequences in this sample encode the identical CDR3. This chain joins TRBV27 and TRBJ1-2; D is perhaps TRBD1 (5 bases). CDR3 size: 13 residues. The V gene's germline CDR1 is MNHEY and CDR2 SMNVEV (reference sequence). Trimming took 2 bases from V and 8 from J, leaving 12 bases between them. The chain's CDR3 is CASSLRGARGYTF. The CDR3 DNA follows: TGTGCCAGCAGTTTAAGAGGGGCCAGGGGCTACACCTTC.

This clone was recorded once. V and J are TRBV7-9 and TRBJ1-4, with D perhaps matching TRBD1 (5 bases). Germline CDR1 reads SEHNR; CDR2 reads FQNEAQ (reference sequence). The CDR3 runs 15 residues. Trimming left V 5 bases short and J 6 bases short, with 16 bases between. CDR3 residues: CASSPTGTYDEKLFF. The CDR3 DNA reads as TGTGCCAGCAGCCCAACCGGGACGTACGATGAAAAACTGTTTTTT.

The chain's CDR3 is CASSLSVWDVGYYEQYF. The CDR3 DNA follows: TGTGCCAGCAGCTTGAGCGTCTGGGACGTAGGGTACTACGAGCAGTACTTC. The chain has TRBV7-9 and TRBJ2-7, with D perhaps assigned TRBD1 or TRBD2 (5 bases each). CDR1 is SEHNR and CDR2 is FQNEAQ in the germline V gene (reference sequence). The CDR3 covers 17 residues. V lost 3 bases and J 3 bases, leaving 21 bases between the germline ends.

This clone has just a few counts. The rearrangement joins TRBV6-5 to TRBJ1-3, with a possible D match to TRBD1 (5 bases). V was pared by 6 bases and J by 0 bases, with 12 bases between. CDR1 is MNHEY and CDR2 is SVGAGI in the germline V gene. The CDR3 has 15 amino acids. CDR3: CASRSWDPSGNTIYF. CDR3 bases: TGTGCCAGCAGGTCTTGGGACCCCTCTGGAAACACCATATATTTT.

There are a few counts of this clone. The genes are TRBV5-1 and TRBJ2-1; TRBD2 matches 8 bases. The J segment lost 1 base and the V segment lost 2 bases, leaving 2 bases of the junction unmatched. Looked up from germline, CDR1 is SGHRS and CDR2 is YFSETQ. The CDR3 totals 15 residues. The CDR3 DNA reads as TGCGCCAGCAGCTTAGCGGGGGCTTCCTACAATGAGCAGTTCTTC. This encodes CASSLAGASYNEQFF.

The V call is TRBV2, the J call TRBJ1-4; D gene ambiguous. V gave up 7 bases and J gave up 3 bases, with 12 bases separating them. The CDR3 has 14 amino acids. CDR1 and CDR2 (germline): SNHLY, FYNNEI. CDR3 in amino acids: CASTVGRANEKLFF. The CDR3 bases are TGTGCCAGCACCGTGGGCCGGGCTAATGAAAAACTGTTTTTT.

This clone was seen only a few times. V gene TRBV29-1 combines with J gene TRBJ2-5; TRBD1 is a possible D gene (5 bases). This CDR3 comprises 13 residues. V was shortened by 4 bases and J by 4 bases, with 13 bases between the two germline ends. Per germline, CDR1 SQVTM and CDR2 ANQGSEA. The CDR3 loop reads CSVGWTRTETQYF. CDR3 DNA: TGCAGCGTTGGGTGGACACGCACAGAGACCCAGTACTTC.

This clone has just a few counts. The rearrangement links TRBV29-1 to TRBJ1-6; D may be TRBD1 (6 bases). Trimming shortened V by 4 bases and J by 4 bases, and 8 bases separated the two germline ends. Germline CDR1 and CDR2: SQVTM and ANQGSEA. This CDR3 has 13 amino acids. The CDR3 DNA follows: TGCAGCGTTGCTACAGGGTATAATTCACCCCTCCACTTT. Translation gives CSVATGYNSPLHF.

The chain joins TRBV28 to TRBJ2-7; 8 bases agree with TRBD1. The CDR3 has 15 residues. Looked up from germline, CDR1 is MDHEN and CDR2 is SYDVKM. Trimming took 5 bases from V and 2 from J; bases not matched to a gene: 8. The CDR3 protein is CASSPAGQGPYEQYV. The CDR3 nucleotides read TGTGCCAGCAGTCCGGCCGGACAGGGTCCCTACGAGCAGTACGTC.

As to this clone: A far larger clone is a single base away, which makes a read error likely. V usage is TRBV30 and J usage is TRBJ1-1; tentatively, D is TRBD1 (6 bases). This CDR3 is 13 amino acids long. CDR1 and CDR2 from the germline V gene are GTSNPN and SVGIG (reference sequence). CDR3 coding DNA: TGCGCCAGCAGCCCAGGACAGTACACTGAAGCTTTCTTT. Translating gives CASSPGQYTEAFF.

Only a few counts were recorded for this clone. The gene calls are TRBV11-2 and TRBJ2-7; D ambiguous. Per germline, CDR1 SGHAT and CDR2 FQNNGV. Trimming cost V 5 bases and J 6 bases, with 20 bases left between them. This CDR3 region has 15 residues. The CDR3 spells CASSQRQNGYPEQYV. The CDR3 DNA is TGTGCCAGCAGCCAACGGCAAAATGGTTACCCCGAGCAGTACGTC.

V gene TRBV2 combines with J gene TRBJ2-1; TRBD1 might be the D (5 bases). The length of the CDR3 is 12 residues. Per the germline V gene, CDR1 is SNHLY and CDR2 is FYNNEI. Between the trimmed V and J ends, which lost 7 bases and 2 bases, there was a span of 6 bases. The CDR3 here is CASTDTYNEQFF. The CDR3 DNA follows: TGTGCCAGCACGGACACCTACAATGAGCAGTTCTTC.

This clone showed up just a few times. The J gene is TRBJ2-2, the V gene TRBV29-1; the D is unclear. Deletions cut 4 bases from V and 3 bases from J, with 3 bases between. CDR1 is SQVTM and CDR2 is ANQGSEA in the germline V gene. CDR3 length: 11 amino acids. The CDR3 nucleotides read TGCAGCGTTGCCTACACCGGGGAGCTGTTTTTT. Translating it yields CSVAYTGELFF.

V is TRBV27 and J is TRBJ2-7; a weak D match, TRBD1 (5 bases). Trimming left V 3 bases short and J 0 bases short, with 9 bases between. Germline assignment: CDR1 MNHEY and CDR2 SMNVEV (reference sequence). CDR3 length equals 14 residues. DNA of the CDR3: TGTGCCAGCAGTTTTGTACAGGACTCCTACGAGCAGTACTTC. This translates into CASSFVQDSYEQYF.

This clone appeared many times. The chain recombines TRBV6-5 with TRBJ2-3; D may match TRBD1 or TRBD2 (5 bases each). The CDR3 has 13 amino acids. CDR1 and CDR2 (germline): MNHEY, SVGAGI. V gave up 6 bases and J gave up 6 bases, with 13 bases separating them. CDR3 protein: CASRKYGTDTQYF. The DNA for the CDR3 is TGTGCCAGCAGAAAATACGGGACGGATACGCAGTATTTT.

In its sample, this clone was seen a few times. The chain couples TRBV5-7 to TRBJ2-7; 7 nucleotides agree with TRBD2. TRBV5-7 is assigned to the ORF class and has an uncertain function. The CDR3 has 18 residues. The ends lost 4 bases at V and 4 bases at J; junction bases unmatched: 20. The CDR3: CASSRPARPGGRRYEQYV. The CDR3 nucleotides read TGTGCCAGCAGCCGACCCGCCCGACCGGGGGGTCGTAGGTACGAGCAGTACGTC.